This T cell receptor (beta chain) is from a study of CD8 T cells in Susac syndrome. The ends were cut back, 0 bases at V and 4 bases at J, with 6 bases in the middle. Germline CDR1 reads MNHNY; CDR2 reads SVGAGI (reference sequence). This CDR3 region has 13 residues. Random hexamers were used to reverse transcribe about 0.5 to 1 ug of RNA. It was immunoSEQ multiplex PCR that amplified TCR beta CDR3 across 54 Vbeta and 13 Jbeta. A single record per CDR3 protein comes from TCRdb applying MiXCR to the immunoSEQ multiplex PCR reads. This repertoire shows around 170,000 distinct CDR3 sequences, around 95% found once; its top ten account for 0.098%.

The genes are TRBV6-6 and TRBJ1-2; D is perhaps TRBD1 (5 bases). This clonotype was obtained from a human donor with Susac syndrome. The specimen was CD4+ T cells from PBMCs. The CDR3 DNA reads TGTGCCAGCAGTTACTCAGACAGCTATGGCTACACCTTC. Its protein is CASSYSDSYGYTF.